This TCR beta chain was sequenced in a study of blood T cell repertoires in COVID-19. At the level of the study: The origin of the acute and convalescent COVID-19 samples was the United States, Italy and Spain. T cells, B-cell-depleted T cells, or PBMCs provided the cDNA or gDNA that served as material.

V dropped 2 bases and J dropped 5 bases, with 4 bases sitting between them. The CDR3 is 12 residues long. Germline CDR1 reads MNHEY; CDR2 reads SVGAGI. The authors' processing: Reference gene primer amplification in the assay estimated nucleated cell counts. TCRdb's table, derived via immunoSEQ multiplex PCR, lists solely in-frame clones and lacks some. V and J calls and clone size are given by that table; D and trimming were obtained from the DNA. This sample has about 75,000 clones, with roughly 89% found just once. The sequence derives from a woman in her 50s with acute or convalescent COVID-19. The chain carries TRBV6-5 and TRBJ2-1; D remains unclear. Sequencing input: peripheral blood. CDR3 nucleotides: TGTGCCAGCAGTTACCGTGACAATGAGCAGTTCTTC. It encodes CASSYRDNEQFF.